This TCR beta chain was retrieved from a study of cytomegalovirus exposure and HLA in healthy donors (dated by TCRdb to about 2017). Describing the broader study: According to an earlier analysis of 587 of the donors, 150 million to 200 million T cells yielded 90 million to 130 million unique TCR beta sequences and about 300 Gb of sequence data. An early release that covered approximately 600 HLA-typed donors contained about 300 gigabases of sequencing data and 75 million to 100 million unique TCR sequences. Besides the first cohort of more than 650 subjects, a separate validation cohort made up of 120 different subjects was used. Typing coverage differed by locus: A, B, C, DRB1 and DQB1 were typed in about 629-640 donors, DQA1 in around 500, DPA1 in 606, and DPB1 in 400 to 490. To decide whether each TCR beta V gene segment behaved as functional or pseudogenic, an earlier analysis of fewer than 750 of the donors relied on high-throughput TCR beta sequencing. High-throughput TCR immunosequencing, statistical association of individual TCRs with disease status, and machine learning were combined to predict cytomegalovirus infection status. The study used immunosequencing to profile the T cell repertoires of 670 or so subjects and linked those repertoires to cytomegalovirus serostatus. Rather than using new phenotypic data, the later analysis identified candidate immune exposures from TCR beta sequences and from how often those sequences occurred across donors. To study patterns of TCR occurrence, a later analysis re-analyzed previously published TCR beta repertoires from 650 to 750 donors and added high-resolution HLA genotyping. On average, roughly 240,000 unique TCR beta nucleotide sequences were sequenced per donor among a few hundred genotyped donors of the cohort, with roughly 18% of those sequences being non-productive. Of the roughly 390 genotyped donors, approximately 83% fell in the genetic ancestry cluster associated with self-reported Caucasian donors. Every discovery cohort repertoire had been produced on one sequencing platform. A later genetic analysis took genome-wide SNP genotypes for about three fifths of the 666 donors and used that subset as a discovery cohort. The aim of the study was to test whether cataloging public T cell receptors could identify signatures of past pathogen exposure. Because of strong linkage in the cohort, roughly five DR-DQ haplotypes were treated as single units for association and clustering. HLA typing included class I and class II loci at four-digit resolution. Alongside the repertoire data, information on donor age, sex, ethnicity and CMV serostatus was compiled. What the work shows at the level of the full study, not this receptor alone: Because HLA typing was unavailable for some donors at each locus, only the typed subset was used in association tests. Because counts were too low, about 15 rarely observed V segments, including chromosome 9 orphons, were left out of the earlier analysis of approximately 580 of the donors. The study gave a list of under 200 TCR beta chains associated with cytomegalovirus. Three of the identified cytomegalovirus-associated TCR beta chains were confirmed in vitro to be specific for cytomegalovirus antigens. In both the original and validation cohorts, the classifier was reported to diagnose cytomegalovirus status with high specificity and sensitivity. A later analysis found that most CMV-associated TCR beta chains appeared HLA-restricted, with HLA associations seemingly driven largely by CMV exposure. Only TCR beta chains were sequenced in this cohort, and the absence of alpha or paired-chain data limited detectable features. The sequencing pipeline was judged likely to have produced a cluster of highly shared sequence variants as a technical artifact. A later genetic analysis associated a missense DCLRE1C variant with V-gene and J-gene trimming of TCR beta chains, and an independent cohort replicated the association. The authors suggested that the approach could potentially be extended to other disease states and immunological phenotypes. When HLA alleles, especially DR and DQ, strongly co-occurred, attributing TCR associations to individual alleles was difficult. Several of the top co-occurrence clusters appeared to be linked to parvovirus B19, influenza, CMV and Epstein-Barr virus, according to a later analysis. Compared with the 666-donor mean, donors in an Asian-associated ancestry cluster had fewer N-insertions in productive TCRs, according to a later genetic analysis. For the cohort, immune exposure information was limited to CMV serostatus. An earlier analysis of approximately 600 of the donors showed that most TCR beta V segments appeared in productive rearrangements either about 87% or about 30% of the time, which broadly matched IMGT annotations. While some public TCRs were present in many individuals, most TCR sequences turned up only very rarely across donors. A later analysis found that TCR association rates varied across HLA loci, with DRB1 alleles showing the most associated TCRs and HLA-C alleles the fewest. Some IMGT-functional V segments, including TRBV6-2 and TRBV6-3, could not be told apart with the 87-base-pair reads, so those segments were excluded. In a later analysis, HLA-associated TCR beta chains were found to be more clonally expanded and to have lower generation probabilities than equally common non-associated chains. A later analysis associated around 16,000 TCR beta sequences with specific HLA alleles at a false discovery rate of 0.05. The presence/absence analyses assumed that sequencing depth was roughly uniform across donors, and that assumption may not be true. Correlated functional status among segregating V segments might be attributable to linkage disequilibrium, but an unknown experimental factor could not be ruled out. A further reported finding was that TCR beta sequences accurately predicted the HLA-A and HLA-B alleles for most subjects in the first cohort.

A remark on this clone: This clone's antigen is unknown. No clone much larger than this one lies a single base away; base qualities are absent.

The cohort comprised 666 healthy bone marrow donors. All cohort members were sampled while nominally healthy, although unrecorded immune exposures were likely present. The donor was CMV seronegative and was included in the group of a few hundred seronegative cohort members. Each donor provided a peripheral blood sample, and peripheral blood mononuclear cells were used for TCR beta sequencing. Genomic DNA was extracted from the blood cell samples with the Qiagen DNeasy Blood Extraction Kit. The CDR3 spans 15 residues, from the cysteine through the phenylalanine. The DNA shown is the 45-base CDR3, in frame from base 1. The germline V gene sets CDR1 to MDHEN and CDR2 to SYDVKM. The V and J ends are trimmed by 4 bases and 2 bases, leaving 15 bases between them. Library generation was performed with the immunoSEQ multiplex PCR assay. For the multiplex PCR, a mixture combining 60 forward primers for TCR Vbeta segments and 13 reverse primers for TCR Jbeta segments was used. The CDR3 region of rearranged TCR beta genes was amplified from genomic DNA with a multiplex PCR assay. On the Illumina HiSeq System, the amplified TCR beta libraries were sequenced as 87-base-pair reads. As for the original processing: In a later analysis, some 80 million unique TCR beta chains were counted across the roughly 610 repertoires, and approximately 11 million of these chains were shared by at least two donors. A nearest-neighbor algorithm error-corrected the raw reads and collapsed the reads into unique sequences, merging closely related sequences to remove PCR and sequencing errors. V, D and J gene segments were assigned by aligning CDR3 sequences to IMGT reference sequences. For a sequence to be retained, a match of at least six nucleotides to both a V gene segment and a J gene segment was required. Rearrangements were classified as productive when the CDR3 lacked stop codons and remained in frame with V and J, and all other rearrangements were classified as non-productive. Following IMGT convention, CDR3 was defined as the stretch from the second conserved V-encoded cysteine up to the conserved J-encoded phenylalanine. The earlier analysis of 500 to 600 of the donors excluded sequences that lacked an unambiguous match to a single V gene segment. An earlier analysis of several hundred of the donors called V segments functional above 56.7% productive rearrangements and segregating when the between-donor standard deviation exceeded 5%. A statistical classification framework was built for diagnosing cytomegalovirus status from the catalog of TCR beta chain sequences. In a later analysis, TCR nucleotide sequences were compared against IMGT/GENE-DB human TR gene sequences so that V and J genes could be assigned. In a later analysis, CDR3 sequences and most-parsimonious VDJ recombination scenarios were assigned using the TCRdist pipeline. A later analysis defined each TCR beta chain by its CDR3 amino acid sequence plus V-gene family, and excluded reads lacking a unique V-gene family. In a later analysis, 550 to 650 highly shared, low-generation-probability nucleotide sequences were removed to address suspected cross-contamination and a sequencing artifact. In a later analysis, a clonal expansion index for each public chain was calculated from normalized within-repertoire ranks of inferred template counts. Generation probabilities in a later analysis came from a VDJ recombination model fitted to out-of-frame rearrangements, and those results were checked against IGoR. A later analysis scored TCR-TCR, TCR-HLA and TCR-CMV co-occurrence with hypergeometric tests, applying a repertoire-size bias correction to TCR pairs. False discovery rates were estimated in a later analysis by permuting HLA or CMV assignments 20 times. A later analysis grouped co-occurring TCRs with DBSCAN, adding TCRdist sequence similarity when clustering within HLA-allele-positive subsets. Repertoires with fewer than 30,000 or more than 120,000 public chains were left out of co-occurrence clustering, as were about 5 repertoires with anomalous nucleotide sharing. Here the immuneACCESS table is served through TCRdb, limited to in-frame sequences with V and J called. Missing clones are a known gap in these copies; in checked studies unresolved V genes cover under half, and the rest lacks a known reason. The DNA gave D and trimming, while V, J and clone size come from that table. For this sample the table gives about 150,000 clones, of which less than 85% were detected only once. The top ten hold 4.8% of the sample.

The receptor chain draws on TRBV28 and TRBJ2-7; D gene: possibly TRBD1, on 6 matching bases. The source material was PBMCs. The TCR was taken from a man aged 18 to 29 in good health and CMV-seronegative. Here the CDR3 is given as CASSSLGGGAYEQYF. The sequence in DNA is TGTGCCAGCAGTTCACTAGGGGGTGGGGCCTACGAGCAGTACTTC.